This TCR beta chain was profiled in a study of T cells in women clearing cervical HPV infection. Study-wide context: Cases were women with histologically confirmed HPV16-related CIN3 or worse, including 2 invasive cancers.

TCR beta CDR3 amplified by multiplex PCR from approximately 1,100 ng genomic DNA. Clones were sequenced by immunoSEQ multiplex PCR, and TCRdb holds only the in-frame ones, with some missing. The sample shows approximately 21,000 clones, and 2% to 3% sits with its ten largest clones. J was trimmed by 0 bases and V by 4 bases; bases with no gene match: 2. CDR3 length equals 15 residues. Germline lookup yields CDR1 LNHDA and CDR2 SQIVND (reference sequence). A note on this clone: As yet, its antigen is unknown. The missing CDR3 end, 3 residues past where the read stops, is filled in from the germline J gene.

Study-level findings and limits: Richness plus V gene abundances separated cases from controls with AUC about 0.8.

The chain is built from TRBV19 and TRBJ2-1; 8 positions match TRBD2. The clonotype was recovered from a woman aged 18 to 75 with a cervical HPV16 infection that either progressed to CIN3+ or cleared (not recorded which). Sequenced: blood buffy coat. The sequenced CDR3 bases are TGTGCCAGTAGTAAGGCGGGAGGCTCCTACAATGAG. This sequence encodes CASSKAGGSYNE. The CDR3 reads in full as CASSKAGGSYNEQFF.